The entry below describes one T cell receptor (beta chain). This record comes from a study of T cell changes during pregnancy in multiple sclerosis. The germline CDR1 and CDR2 sequences are SGHAT and FQDESV (reference sequence). V lost 2 bases to trimming and J lost 13 bases; unmatched junction nucleotides: 7. The CDR3 has 13 residues. Libraries were prepared by immunoSEQ multiplex PCR; TCRdb keeps only in-frame clonotypes and omits some of them. Seen here are roughly 100,000 clones, 92% observed once, and the top ten hold around 0.92%. This receptor was identified in a female donor with multiple sclerosis, enrolled in a pregnancy study. The V gene is TRBV11-1, the J gene TRBJ2-1; 8 bases align to TRBD1. Sequences were derived from peripheral blood, sampled after pregnancy. The CDR3 is CASSLHSRGLQFF. CDR3 sequence (DNA): TGTGCCAGCAGCTTACATTCCAGGGGGCTTCAGTTCTTC.